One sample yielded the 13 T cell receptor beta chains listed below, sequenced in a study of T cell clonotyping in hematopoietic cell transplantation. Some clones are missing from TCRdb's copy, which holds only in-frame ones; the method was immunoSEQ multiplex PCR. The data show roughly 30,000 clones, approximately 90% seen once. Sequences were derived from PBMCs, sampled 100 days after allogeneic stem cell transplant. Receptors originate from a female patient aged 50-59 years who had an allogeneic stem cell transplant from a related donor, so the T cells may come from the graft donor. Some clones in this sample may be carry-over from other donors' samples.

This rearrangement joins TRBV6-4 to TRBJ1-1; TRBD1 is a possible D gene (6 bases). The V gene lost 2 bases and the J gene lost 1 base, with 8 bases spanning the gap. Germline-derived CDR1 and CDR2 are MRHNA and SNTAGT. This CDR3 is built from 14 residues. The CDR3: CASSDGGRNTEAFF. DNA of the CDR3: TGTGCCAGCAGTGACGGGGGCAGGAACACTGAAGCTTTCTTT.

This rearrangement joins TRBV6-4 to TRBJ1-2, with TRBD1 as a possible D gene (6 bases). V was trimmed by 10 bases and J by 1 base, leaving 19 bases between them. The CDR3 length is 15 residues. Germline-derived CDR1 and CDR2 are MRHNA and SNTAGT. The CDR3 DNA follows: TGTGCCACCGATCTAGGGGGGTTTCGTAACTATGGCTACACCTTC. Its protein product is CATDLGGFRNYGYTF.

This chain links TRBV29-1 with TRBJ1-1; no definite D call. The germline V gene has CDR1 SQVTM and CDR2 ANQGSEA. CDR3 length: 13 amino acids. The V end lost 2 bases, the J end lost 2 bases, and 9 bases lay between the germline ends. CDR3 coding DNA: TGCAGCGTTGAAAGGGCCCCAAACACTGAAGCTTTCTTT. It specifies CSVERAPNTEAFF.

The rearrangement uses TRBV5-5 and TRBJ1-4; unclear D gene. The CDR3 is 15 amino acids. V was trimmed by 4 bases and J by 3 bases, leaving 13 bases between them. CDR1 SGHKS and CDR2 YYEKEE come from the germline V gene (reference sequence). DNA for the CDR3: TGTGCCAGCAGCCTGCAGGATCAGGCTAATGAAAAACTGTTTTTT. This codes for CASSLQDQANEKLFF. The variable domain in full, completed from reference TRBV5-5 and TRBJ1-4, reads DAGVTQSPTHLIKTRGQQVTLRCSPISGHKSVSWYQQVLGQGPQFIFQYYEKEERGRGNFPDRFSARQFPNYSSELNVNALLLGDSALYLCASSLQDQANEKLFFGSGTQLSVL.

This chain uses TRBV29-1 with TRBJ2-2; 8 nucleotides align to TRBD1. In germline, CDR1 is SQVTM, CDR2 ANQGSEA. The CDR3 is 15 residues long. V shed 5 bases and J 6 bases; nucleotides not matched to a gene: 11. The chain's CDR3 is CSVRAARTGPGELFF. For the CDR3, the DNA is TGCAGCGTTAGGGCTGCCCGGACAGGGCCCGGGGAGCTGTTTTTT.

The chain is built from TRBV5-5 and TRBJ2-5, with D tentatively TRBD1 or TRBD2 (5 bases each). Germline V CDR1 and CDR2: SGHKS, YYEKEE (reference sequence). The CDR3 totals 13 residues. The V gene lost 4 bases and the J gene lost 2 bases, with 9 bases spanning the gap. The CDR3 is CASSRDGQETQYF. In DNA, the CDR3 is TGTGCCAGCAGCCGGGACGGTCAAGAGACCCAGTACTTC.

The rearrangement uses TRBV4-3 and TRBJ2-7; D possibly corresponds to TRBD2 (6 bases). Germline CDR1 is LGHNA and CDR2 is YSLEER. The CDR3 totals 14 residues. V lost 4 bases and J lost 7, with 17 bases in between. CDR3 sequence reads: CASSPGRGLGEQYF. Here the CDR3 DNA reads TGCGCCAGCAGCCCGGGGCGGGGCCTGGGAGAGCAGTACTTC.

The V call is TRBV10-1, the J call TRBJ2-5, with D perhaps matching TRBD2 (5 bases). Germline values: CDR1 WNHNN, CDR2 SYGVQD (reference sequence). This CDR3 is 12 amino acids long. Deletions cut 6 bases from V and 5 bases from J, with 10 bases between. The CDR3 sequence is CASRLAWETQYF. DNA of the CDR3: TGCGCCAGCAGGCTAGCTTGGGAGACCCAGTACTTC.

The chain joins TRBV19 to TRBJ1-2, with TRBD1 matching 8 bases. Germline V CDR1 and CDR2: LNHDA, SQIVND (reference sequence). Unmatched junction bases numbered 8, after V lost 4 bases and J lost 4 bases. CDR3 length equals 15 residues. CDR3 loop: CASSTDRGGGYGYTF. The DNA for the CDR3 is TGTGCCAGTAGTACCGACAGGGGCGGCGGCTATGGCTACACCTTC.

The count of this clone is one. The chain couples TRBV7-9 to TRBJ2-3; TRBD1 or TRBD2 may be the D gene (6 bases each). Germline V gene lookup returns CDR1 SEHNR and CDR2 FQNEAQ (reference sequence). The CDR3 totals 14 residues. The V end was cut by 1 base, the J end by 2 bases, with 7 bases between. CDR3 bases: TGTGCCAGCAGCTTAGGGGGGGCCACAGATACGCAGTATTTT. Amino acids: CASSLGGATDTQYF.

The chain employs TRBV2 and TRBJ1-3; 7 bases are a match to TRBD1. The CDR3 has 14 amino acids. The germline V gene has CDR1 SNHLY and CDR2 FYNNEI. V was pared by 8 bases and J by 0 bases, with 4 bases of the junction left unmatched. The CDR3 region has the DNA TGTGCCAGCCGGACAGGCCGCTCTGGAAACACCATATATTTT. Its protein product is CASRTGRSGNTIYF.

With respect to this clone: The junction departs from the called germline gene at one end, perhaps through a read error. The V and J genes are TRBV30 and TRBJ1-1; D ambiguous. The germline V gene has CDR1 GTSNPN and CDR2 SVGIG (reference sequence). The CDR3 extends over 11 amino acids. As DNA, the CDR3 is TGTGCCTGGAGTGTACGGTACAGATCGATCTTT. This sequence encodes CAWSVRYRSIF.

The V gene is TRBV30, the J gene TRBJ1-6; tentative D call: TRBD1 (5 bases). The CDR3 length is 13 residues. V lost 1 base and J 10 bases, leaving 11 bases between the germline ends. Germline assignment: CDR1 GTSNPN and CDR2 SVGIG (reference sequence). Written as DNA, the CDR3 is TGTGCCTGGAGTGAAGACAGAGGATCACCCCTCCACTTT. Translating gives CAWSEDRGSPLHF.